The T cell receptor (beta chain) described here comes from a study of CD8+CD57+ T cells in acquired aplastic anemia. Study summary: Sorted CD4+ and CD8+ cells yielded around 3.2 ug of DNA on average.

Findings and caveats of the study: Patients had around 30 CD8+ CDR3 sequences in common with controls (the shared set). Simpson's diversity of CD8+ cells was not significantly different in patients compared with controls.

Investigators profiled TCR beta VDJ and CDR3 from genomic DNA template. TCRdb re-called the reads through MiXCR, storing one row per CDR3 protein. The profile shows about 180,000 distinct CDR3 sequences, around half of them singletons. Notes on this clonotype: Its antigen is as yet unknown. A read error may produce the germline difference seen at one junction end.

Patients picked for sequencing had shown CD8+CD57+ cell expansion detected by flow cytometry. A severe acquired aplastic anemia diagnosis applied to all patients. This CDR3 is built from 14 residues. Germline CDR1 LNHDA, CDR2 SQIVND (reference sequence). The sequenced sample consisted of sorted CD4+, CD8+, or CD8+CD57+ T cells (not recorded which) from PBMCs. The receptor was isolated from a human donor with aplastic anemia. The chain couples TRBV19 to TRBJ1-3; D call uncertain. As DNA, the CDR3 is TGTGCCAGTAGTATACCAGGCTCTGGAGACACCATATATTTT. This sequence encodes CASSIPGSGDTIYF.